The 11 T cell receptor beta chains below all came from one sample that was sequenced in a study of long-term antiretroviral therapy in people with HIV. The authors ran the immunoSEQ assay, v3.0, at survey level. Using immunoSEQ multiplex PCR, the repertoire was profiled, and TCRdb retains in-frame clones only, with some absent. The data hold about 30,000 clones, with about 88% observed a single time. This specimen consisted of unsorted PBMCs, obtained 2 years after starting antiretroviral therapy. All receptors derive from a man aged 50 or older with HIV.

The gene calls are TRBV4-3 and TRBJ1-4, with D tentatively TRBD1 (5 bases). V shed 5 bases and J shed 1 base, with 17 bases lying between them. The length of the CDR3 is 17 residues. The germline gives CDR1 LGHNA, CDR2 YSLEER. The CDR3 coding sequence is TGCGCCAGCAGCTCTCGACGGGGGATGTTAACTAATGAAAAACTGTTTTTT. This codes for CASSSRRGMLTNEKLFF.

This clone was picked up a small number of times. The V call is TRBV6-5, the J call TRBJ2-1; D may match TRBD1 or TRBD2 (5 bases each). The CDR3 is made up of 14 amino acids. The germline CDR1 and CDR2 sequences are MNHEY and SVGAGI. V was cut by 5 bases and J by 4 bases, with 12 bases left in between. The CDR3 coding sequence is TGTGCCAGCAGTCCCAGGGACGTTTACAATGAGCAGTTCTTC. It codes for CASSPRDVYNEQFF.

This chain joins TRBV11-2 and TRBJ2-7; D is unresolved. The germline V gene encodes CDR1 SGHAT and CDR2 FQNNGV. This CDR3 comprises 11 residues. V shed 4 bases and J shed 3 bases, with 4 bases lying between them. For the CDR3, the DNA is TGTGCCAGCAGCTCGGTCTACGAGCAGTACTTC. It yields the protein CASSSVYEQYF.

V is TRBV5-8 and J is TRBJ2-1; D is possibly TRBD1 (6 bases). The V and J ends lost 2 bases and 2 bases respectively, with 11 bases between them. This CDR3 region has 15 residues. The germline CDR1 and CDR2 sequences are SGHTS and YDEGEE. DNA of the CDR3: TGTGCCAGCAGCTTTGCGTGGACAGCCTACAATGAGCAGTTCTTC. It specifies CASSFAWTAYNEQFF.

A single count supports this clone. This chain connects TRBV30 to TRBJ2-3; D gene unclear. Trimming took off 1 base at V and 2 bases at J, with 4 bases between the two ends. Germline loops: CDR1 GTSNPN, CDR2 SVGIG (reference sequence). The CDR3 runs 12 residues. CDR3 residues: CAWSGPTDTQYF. The CDR3, as DNA: TGTGCCTGGAGTGGGCCCACAGATACGCAGTATTTT.

The chain has TRBV4-3 and TRBJ1-1; 9 bases match TRBD1. The CDR3 has 13 residues. The V gene's germline CDR1 is LGHNA and CDR2 YSLEER. The V segment lost 2 bases and the J segment 6 bases; nucleotides outside the gene matches: 1. CDR3 DNA: TGCGCCAGCAGCCAACGGACAGGGGCTGAAGCTTTCTTT. Protein sequence: CASSQRTGAEAFF.

Concerning this clone itself: At one end, the junction sequence differs from germline, possibly due to a read error. This chain connects TRBV30 to TRBJ1-2, with D possibly being TRBD1 (6 bases). Per germline, CDR1 GTSNPN and CDR2 SVGIG (reference sequence). The CDR3 extends over 11 amino acids. The CDR3 reads CAWADSGGCTF. The CDR3 nucleotides are TGTGCCTGGGCGGACAGCGGTGGCTGCACCTTC.

This chain connects TRBV5-6 to TRBJ2-1, with a possible D match to TRBD2 (6 bases). Germline V gene sequence: CDR1 SGHDT, CDR2 YYEEEE. The CDR3 spans 18 residues. V shed 0 bases and J shed 9 bases, with 25 bases lying between them. The CDR3 sequence: CASSLGRRVFREIFEQFF. CDR3 nucleotide sequence: TGTGCCAGCAGCTTGGGGCGCCGGGTCTTTCGGGAGATATTTGAGCAGTTCTTC.

Only one count was recorded for this clone. V is TRBV5-1 and J is TRBJ2-7, with D perhaps TRBD1 (6 bases). The germline V gene has CDR1 SGHRS and CDR2 YFSETQ. This CDR3 comprises 15 residues. Trimming removed 3 bases at V and 6 bases at J, with 19 bases between. CDR3 protein: CASSSSPQTGSEQYF. The CDR3 coding sequence is TGCGCCAGCAGCTCGAGTCCCCAGACAGGATCCGAGCAGTACTTC.

V and J are TRBV5-6 and TRBJ2-1; 7 bases fit TRBD2. The J segment lost 5 bases and the V segment lost 3 bases, leaving 8 bases of the junction unmatched. The CDR3 has 15 residues. Germline CDR1 SGHDT, CDR2 YYEEEE. DNA for the CDR3: TGTGCCAGCAGCTCAGACTGGGCGGGAGACAATGAGCAGTTCTTC. It codes for CASSSDWAGDNEQFF.

The rearrangement uses TRBV27 and TRBJ1-5; TRBD1 is a possible D gene (6 bases). The V gene lost 5 bases and the J gene lost 5 bases, with 16 bases spanning the gap. CDR1 is MNHEY, CDR2 SMNVEV, per germline (reference sequence). The CDR3 is 15 amino acids. The CDR3 here is CASSDGWGADQPQHF. CDR3 DNA sequence: TGTGCCAGCAGTGACGGGTGGGGGGCGGATCAGCCCCAGCATTTT.